These 21 T cell receptor beta chains came from one sample sequenced in a study of blood T cells in healthy people across ages (dated by TCRdb to about 2015). Library generation was performed with 5' RACE. Sequencing was carried out with an Illumina HiSeq 2500. The second PCR ran for roughly 7 to 12 cycles and used a J-beta primer mix along with a sample-barcoded 5' primer. TCRdb trimmed the raw reads at Q25, called clones with MiXCR and kept productive beta chains. Rows are combined by CDR3 protein, so each entry shows the most common genes and DNA. This sample has 800,000 or so distinct CDR3 sequences in its table, and roughly 25% of those were observed once. The ten most abundant clones make up more than 3% of the sample. These data were likewise used in another study, on T cells of mothers and their children.

The sequenced material came from blood. These receptors were collected from a boy aged 5 to 17 in good health.

The V call is TRBV15, the J call TRBJ1-4; 8 bases align to TRBD1. The CDR3 covers 16 residues. Trimming at V came to 1 base and at J to 8 bases, leaving 9 bases not matched to a gene. CDR1 and CDR2 (germline): LNHNV, YYDKDF (reference sequence). The CDR3: CATSRGWGQAGEKLFF. CDR3 coding DNA: TGTGCCACCAGCAGAGGATGGGGACAGGCGGGGGAAAAACTGTTTTTT.

V usage is TRBV7-9 and J usage is TRBJ2-7, with D unresolved. From germline, CDR1 is SEHNR and CDR2 FQNEAQ (reference sequence). Trimming stripped 5 bases from V and 0 bases from J, with 5 bases between. The CDR3 length is 12 residues. The CDR3 is CASSHLSYEQYF. CDR3 DNA: TGTGCCAGCAGCCACCTCTCCTACGAGCAGTACTTC. The entire variable domain, with the rest obtained from reference TRBV7-9 and TRBJ2-7, is as follows: DTGVSQNPRHKITKRGQNVTFRCDPISEHNRLYWYRQTLGQGPEFLTYFQNEAQLEKSRLLSDRFSAERPKGSFSTLEIQRTEQGDSAMYLCASSHLSYEQYFGPGTRLTVT.

The rearrangement uses TRBV20-1 and TRBJ2-7; no firm D call. Germline V gene data show CDR1 as DFQATT and CDR2 as SNEGSKA (reference sequence). V lost 0 bases to trimming and J lost 0 bases, with 9 bases between them. The CDR3 consists of 14 residues. The CDR3 DNA reads TGCAGTGCTAGAGATCTCCGGAGCTCCTACGAGCAGTACTTC. Translated, it gives CSARDLRSSYEQYF.

This clonotype was counted a few times. The chain has TRBV6-2 or TRBV6-3 and TRBJ2-1, with TRBD1 matching over 8 bases. The V segment lost 5 bases and the J segment 6 bases; nucleotides outside the gene matches: 21. Germline V CDR1 and CDR2: MNHEY, SVGEGT. The CDR3 has 19 residues. CDR3: CASSGKTTGQGVWSNEQFF. In DNA, the CDR3 is TGTGCCAGCAGTGGCAAAACAACCGGACAGGGAGTATGGAGCAATGAGCAGTTCTTC.

The rearrangement uses TRBV12-3 or TRBV12-4 and TRBJ2-7, with D perhaps matching TRBD1 (6 bases). With 7 bases removed from V and 2 bases from J, the gap between germline ends came to 21 bases. CDR3 length: 16 amino acids. The CDR3 loop reads CASTDRKKQGPYEQYF. CDR3 DNA sequence: TGTGCCAGCACCGATCGAAAAAAACAGGGACCCTACGAGCAGTACTTC.

This clonotype came up a few times. The chain employs TRBV20-1 and TRBJ1-1; 7 bases line up with TRBD1. CDR3 length: 14 residues. With 0 bases clipped from V and 2 bases from J, the junction kept 3 bases outside the gene matches. Germline CDR1 and CDR2: DFQATT and SNEGSKA (reference sequence). The DNA of the CDR3 is TGCAGTGCTAGAGATGGGACAGTCAACACTGAAGCTTTCTTT. This gives the protein CSARDGTVNTEAFF.

The J gene is TRBJ2-1, the V gene TRBV29-1, with 8 bases fitting TRBD2. Germline V gene data show CDR1 as SQVTM and CDR2 as ANQGSEA. There are 14 residues in the CDR3. The trim removed 7 bases at V and 2 bases at J, leaving 7 bases unmatched. The CDR3 DNA follows: TGCAGCGCCCTACTAGCGGTACCCTACAATGAGCAGTTCTTC. Translating gives CSALLAVPYNEQFF.

This clonotype occurred a few times. The chain links TRBV6-1 to TRBJ1-1; D unclear. Germline loops: CDR1 MNHNS, CDR2 SASEGT. V dropped 4 bases and J dropped 1 base, with 16 bases sitting between them. This CDR3 has 16 amino acids. The CDR3 spells CASSGERRWKNTEAFF. For the CDR3, the DNA is TGTGCCAGCAGTGGGGAACGACGGTGGAAGAACACTGAAGCTTTCTTT.

This clonotype was found a few times. An end of the junction differs from the germline gene, which may be a read error. The V and J genes are TRBV7-9 and TRBJ1-4; 7 nucleotides line up with TRBD1. Germline-derived CDR1 and CDR2 are SEHNR and FQNEAQ (reference sequence). This CDR3 region has 16 residues. Here the CDR3 reads CASSSDRAGWNEKLLF. CDR3 sequence (DNA): TGTGCCAGCAGCTCCGACAGGGCAGGGTGGAATGAAAAACTGCTTTTT.

This clonotype was seen only a few times. V gene TRBV12-3 or TRBV12-4 combines with J gene TRBJ1-4, with 7 positions matching TRBD1. The CDR3 has 16 residues. Trimming at V came to 6 bases and at J to 0 bases, leaving 7 bases not matched to a gene. Here the CDR3 DNA reads TGTGCCAGCAGCTGGGACAGCGCCTCAACTAATGAAAAACTGTTTTTT. It yields the protein CASSWDSASTNEKLFF.

This clonotype appeared many times. The chain recombines TRBV12-3 or TRBV12-4 with TRBJ2-5; D is possibly TRBD2 (5 bases). The V and J ends lost 6 bases and 4 bases respectively, with 12 bases between them. This CDR3 is built from 13 residues. CDR3: CASSPGLRETQYF. The CDR3 DNA is TGTGCCAGCAGCCCGGGGTTACGAGAGACCCAGTACTTC.

This chain uses TRBV9 with TRBJ1-3; tentative D call: TRBD1 (5 bases). Germline-derived CDR1 and CDR2 are SGDLS and YYNGEE. This CDR3 comprises 14 residues. V was clipped by 0 bases and J by 6 bases, with 10 bases between them. CDR3 DNA sequence: TGTGCCAGCAGCGTAGGATCGGGGGAAAACACCATATATTTT. This codes for CASSVGSGENTIYF.

This clonotype was seen only a few times. The V call is TRBV12-3 or TRBV12-4, the J call TRBJ2-3, with 8 bases matching TRBD1. With V trimmed by 5 bases and J by 3 bases, 7 bases remained unmatched. The CDR3 has 15 amino acids. The CDR3 DNA follows: TGTGCCAGCAGTCCCGGACAGGGAACGACAGATACGCAGTATTTT. Translated, it gives CASSPGQGTTDTQYF.

This clonotype showed up just a few times. The chain uses TRBV5-6 and TRBJ2-1, with 7 positions matching TRBD2. CDR3 size: 16 residues. Germline V lookup: CDR1 SGHDT, CDR2 YYEEEE. J lost 4 bases, V lost 2 bases, and 9 bases had no gene match. CDR3 coding DNA: TGTGCCAGCAGCTTCCCGGCTAGCGGAGAGTACAATGAGCAGTTCTTC. Translation gives CASSFPASGEYNEQFF. The entire variable domain, with the rest obtained from reference TRBV5-6 and TRBJ2-1, is as follows: DAGVTQSPTHLIKTRGQQVTLRCSPKSGHDTVSWYQQALGQGPQFIFQYYEEEERQRGNFPDRFSGHQFPNYSSELNVNALLLGDSALYLCASSFPASGEYNEQFFGPGTRLTVL.

A few counts support this clonotype. V is TRBV20-1 and J is TRBJ1-2, with 9 bases that match TRBD1. This CDR3 comprises 12 residues. Unmatched junction bases numbered 0, after V lost 5 bases and J lost 2 bases. Germline V gene sequence: CDR1 DFQATT, CDR2 SNEGSKA (reference sequence). The CDR3 coding sequence is TGCAGTGCTGGGACAGGGAACTATGGCTACACCTTC. It is translated as CSAGTGNYGYTF.

In its sample, this clonotype was seen a few times. The chain is built from TRBV18 and TRBJ1-2, with a possible D match to TRBD1 (5 bases). The CDR3 runs to 16 residues. Germline values: CDR1 KGHSH, CDR2 LQKENI. Trimming shortened V by 3 bases and J by 2 bases, and 16 bases separated the two germline ends. CDR3 in amino acids: CASSPSAGPGNYGYTF. CDR3 in DNA: TGTGCCAGCTCACCGTCGGCAGGGCCAGGGAACTATGGCTACACCTTC.

J is TRBJ2-3 and V is TRBV24-1; D is unresolved. Germline-derived CDR1 and CDR2 are KGHDR and SFDVKD. The V gene lost 5 bases and the J gene lost 2 bases, with 7 bases spanning the gap. This CDR3 is 13 amino acids long. DNA for the CDR3: TGTGCCACCAGTGGAGGAGACACAGATACGCAGTATTTT. Residues: CATSGGDTDTQYF.

The rearrangement uses TRBV10-3 and TRBJ2-7; 16 bases match TRBD2. Germline V gives CDR1 ENHRY, CDR2 SYGVKD. This CDR3 has 18 residues. Trimming took 2 bases from V and 2 from J; bases not matched to a gene: 6. The CDR3 region is CAISERGTSGRATYEQYF. The CDR3 bases are TGTGCCATCAGTGAGAGGGGGACTAGCGGGAGGGCAACCTACGAGCAGTACTTC.

This clonotype has only a few counts. The rearrangement uses TRBV28 and TRBJ2-3, with TRBD2 as a possible D gene (6 bases). Germline V gene data show CDR1 as MDHEN and CDR2 as SYDVKM. This CDR3 is built from 17 residues. Between the trimmed V and J ends, which lost 5 bases and 0 bases, there was a span of 18 bases. The CDR3 is CASSPRGWDPSTDTQYF. The CDR3 DNA reads as TGTGCCAGCAGTCCCCGGGGGTGGGATCCTAGCACAGATACGCAGTATTTT.

This clonotype was recorded a few times. This sequence joins TRBV29-1 and TRBJ2-5; 7 bases fit TRBD1. The CDR3 has 12 amino acids. V shed 4 bases and J 3 bases; nucleotides not matched to a gene: 2. Germline CDR1 reads SQVTM; CDR2 reads ANQGSEA. The CDR3 bases are TGCAGCGTTGTAGGGACAGAAGAGACCCAGTACTTC. Its protein product is CSVVGTEETQYF. The complete variable domain, with remaining parts taken from reference TRBV29-1 and TRBJ2-5, reads SAVISQKPSRDICQRGTSLTIQCQVDSQVTMMFWYRQQPGQSLTLIATANQGSEATYESGFVIDKFPISRPNLTFSTLTVSNMSPEDSSIYLCSVVGTEETQYFGPGTRLLVL.

This rearrangement joins TRBV4-3 to TRBJ1-2, with 8 positions matching TRBD1. CDR1 LGHNA and CDR2 YSLEER come from the germline V gene. The ends lost 1 base at V and 3 bases at J; junction bases unmatched: 10. CDR3 length equals 17 residues. The chain's CDR3 is CASSQGVAGGAYYGYTF. The CDR3 DNA reads as TGCGCCAGCAGCCAAGGGGTGGCAGGGGGCGCCTACTATGGCTACACCTTC.